One T cell receptor beta chain is described in this entry. The antigen is undetermined. This CDR3 is built from 15 residues. The germline V gene has CDR1 MDHEN and CDR2 SYDVKM. Deletions cut 4 bases from V and 2 bases from J, with 14 bases between. The source of the sample is a study of graft-versus-host responses after intestinal transplantation. At the level of the study: Tacrolimus and steroids were given for around 3 years to all recipients after anti-thymocyte globulin induction.

Measured with immunoSEQ multiplex PCR; TCRdb has only the in-frame clones, and not every one. The sample contains roughly 89,000 clones, more than 85% of which appear only once. Sample: unstimulated CD4+ T cells sorted from spleen or lymph node cells, taken before intestinal transplant. The chain combines TRBV28 with TRBJ1-1; possibly TRBD1 for D (5 bases). The TCR comes from a human donor who received an intestinal transplant. The CDR3, as DNA: TGTGCCAGCAGTTCACGGGGGAGGGTCAACACTGAAGCTTTCTTT. This translates into CASSSRGRVNTEAFF.